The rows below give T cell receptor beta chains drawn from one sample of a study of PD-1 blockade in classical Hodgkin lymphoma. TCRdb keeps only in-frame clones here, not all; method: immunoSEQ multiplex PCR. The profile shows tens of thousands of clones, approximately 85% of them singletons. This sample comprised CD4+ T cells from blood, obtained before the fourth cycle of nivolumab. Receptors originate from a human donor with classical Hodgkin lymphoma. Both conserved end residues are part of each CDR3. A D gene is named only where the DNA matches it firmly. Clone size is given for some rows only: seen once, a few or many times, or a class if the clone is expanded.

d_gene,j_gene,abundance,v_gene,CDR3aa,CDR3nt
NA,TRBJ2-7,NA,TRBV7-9,CASSLGKFYEQYF,TGTGCCAGCAGCTTGGGCAAGTTCTACGAGCAGTACTTC
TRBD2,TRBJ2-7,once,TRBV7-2,CASSLDVSGGPRSEQYF,TGTGCCAGCAGCTTAGACGTTTCGGGAGGGCCAAGAAGCGAGCAGTACTTC
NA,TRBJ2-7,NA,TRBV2,CASGGSPHEQYF,TGTGCCAGCGGTGGATCCCCCCACGAGCAGTACTTC
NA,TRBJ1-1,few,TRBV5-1,CASTVGGGNTEAFF,TGCGCCAGCACTGTCGGGGGAGGGAACACTGAAGCTTTCTTT
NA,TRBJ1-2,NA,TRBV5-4,CASSLGGANYGYTF,TGTGCCAGCAGCTTGGGGGGTGCTAACTATGGCTACACCTTC
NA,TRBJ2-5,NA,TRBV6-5,CASSLQETQYF,TGTGCCAGCAGTCTCCAAGAGACCCAGTACTTC
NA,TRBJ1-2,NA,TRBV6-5,CASSYTRGNYGYTF,TGTGCCAGCAGTTATACGCGAGGGAACTATGGCTACACCTTC
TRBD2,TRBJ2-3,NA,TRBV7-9,CASSLTAGDLTDTQYF,TGTGCCAGCAGCTTAACAGCGGGAGACCTCACAGATACGCAGTATTTT
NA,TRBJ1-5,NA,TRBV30,CAWDSGTRNQPQHF,TGTGCCTGGGATTCCGGGACCAGAAATCAGCCCCAGCATTTT
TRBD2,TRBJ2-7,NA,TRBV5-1,CASSLGAGRLAEWGYEQYF,TGCGCCAGCAGCTTAGGCGCGGGTAGACTAGCGGAGTGGGGATACGAGCAGTACTTC
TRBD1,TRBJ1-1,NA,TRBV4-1,CASSQGRQGLAFF,TGCGCCAGCAGCCAAGGACGACAGGGACTAGCTTTCTTT
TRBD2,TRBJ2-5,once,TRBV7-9,CASSSPGLAARETQYF,TGTGCCAGCAGCTCCCCGGGACTAGCGGCCCGGGAGACCCAGTACTTC
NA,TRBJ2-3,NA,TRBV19,CASSVGQTLPSTDTQYF,TGTGCCAGTAGTGTCGGACAGACCTTACCTAGCACAGATACGCAGTATTTT
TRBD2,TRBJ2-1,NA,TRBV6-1,CASSGRSGTSIFNEQFF,TGTGCCAGCAGTGGTCGGTCCGGGACTAGTATTTTCAATGAGCAGTTCTTC
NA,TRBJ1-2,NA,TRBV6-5,CASSYSGNGYTF,TGTGCCAGCAGTTACTCAGGGAATGGCTACACCTTC
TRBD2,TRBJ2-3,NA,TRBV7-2,CASSEGRAGDTQYF,TGTGCCAGCAGTGAAGGGAGGGCCGGAGATACGCAGTATTTT
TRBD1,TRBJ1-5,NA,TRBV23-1,CASSIRTGSKNQPQHF,TGCGCCAGCAGTATCCGGACAGGGAGTAAGAATCAGCCCCAGCATTTT